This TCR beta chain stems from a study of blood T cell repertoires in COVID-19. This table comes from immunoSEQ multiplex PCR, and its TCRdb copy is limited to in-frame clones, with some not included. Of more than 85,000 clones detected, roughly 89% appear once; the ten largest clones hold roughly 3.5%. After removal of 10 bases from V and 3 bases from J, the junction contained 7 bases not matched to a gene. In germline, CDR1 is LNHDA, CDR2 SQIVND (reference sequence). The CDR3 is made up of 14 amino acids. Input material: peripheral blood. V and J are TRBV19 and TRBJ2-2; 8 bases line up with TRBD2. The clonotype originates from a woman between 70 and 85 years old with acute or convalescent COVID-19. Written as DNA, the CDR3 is TGTGCCACCCGGTTAGCGGGGTACACCGGGGAGCTGTTTTTT. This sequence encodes CATRLAGYTGELFF.